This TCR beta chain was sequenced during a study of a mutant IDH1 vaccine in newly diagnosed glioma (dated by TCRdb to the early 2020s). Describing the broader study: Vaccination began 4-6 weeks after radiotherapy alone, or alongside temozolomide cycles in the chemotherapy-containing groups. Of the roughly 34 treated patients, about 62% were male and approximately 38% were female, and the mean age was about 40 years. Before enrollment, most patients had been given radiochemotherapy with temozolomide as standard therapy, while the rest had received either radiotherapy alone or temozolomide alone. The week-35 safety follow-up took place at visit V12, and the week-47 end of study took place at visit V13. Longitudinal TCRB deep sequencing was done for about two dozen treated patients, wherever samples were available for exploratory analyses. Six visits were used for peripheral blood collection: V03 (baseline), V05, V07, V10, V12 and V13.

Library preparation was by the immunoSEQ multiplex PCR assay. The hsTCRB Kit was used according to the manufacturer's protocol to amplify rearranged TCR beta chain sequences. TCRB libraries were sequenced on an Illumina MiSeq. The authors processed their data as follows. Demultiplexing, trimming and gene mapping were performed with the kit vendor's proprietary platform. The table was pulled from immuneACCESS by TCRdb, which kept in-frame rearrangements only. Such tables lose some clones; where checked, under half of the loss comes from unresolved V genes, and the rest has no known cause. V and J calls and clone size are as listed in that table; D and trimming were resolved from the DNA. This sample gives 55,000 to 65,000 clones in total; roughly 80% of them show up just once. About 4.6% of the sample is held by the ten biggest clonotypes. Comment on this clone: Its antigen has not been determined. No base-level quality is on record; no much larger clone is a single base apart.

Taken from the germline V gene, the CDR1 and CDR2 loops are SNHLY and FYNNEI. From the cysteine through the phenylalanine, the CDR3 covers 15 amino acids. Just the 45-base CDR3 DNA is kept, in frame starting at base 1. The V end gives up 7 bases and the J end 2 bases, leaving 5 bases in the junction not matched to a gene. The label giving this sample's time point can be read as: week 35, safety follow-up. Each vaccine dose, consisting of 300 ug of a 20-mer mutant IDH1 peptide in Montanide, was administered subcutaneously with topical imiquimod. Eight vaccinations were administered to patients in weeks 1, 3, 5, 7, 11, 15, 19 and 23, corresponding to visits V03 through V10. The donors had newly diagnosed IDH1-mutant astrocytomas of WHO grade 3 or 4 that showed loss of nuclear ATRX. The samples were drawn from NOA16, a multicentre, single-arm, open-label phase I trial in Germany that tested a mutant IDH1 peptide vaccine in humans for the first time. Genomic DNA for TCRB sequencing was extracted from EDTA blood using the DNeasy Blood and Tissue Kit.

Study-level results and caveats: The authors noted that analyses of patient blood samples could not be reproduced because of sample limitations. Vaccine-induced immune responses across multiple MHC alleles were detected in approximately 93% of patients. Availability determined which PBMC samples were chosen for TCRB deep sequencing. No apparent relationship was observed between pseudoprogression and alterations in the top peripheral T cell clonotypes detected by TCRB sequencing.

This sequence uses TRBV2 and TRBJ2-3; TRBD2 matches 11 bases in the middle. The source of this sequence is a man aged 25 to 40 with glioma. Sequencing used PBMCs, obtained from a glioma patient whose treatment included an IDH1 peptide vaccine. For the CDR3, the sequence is CASTLLAGVTDTQYF. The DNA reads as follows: TGTGCCAGCACCTTACTAGCGGGGGTCACAGATACGCAGTATTTT.